This TCR beta chain was documented in a study of early T cells in non-severe SARS-CoV-2 infection. TCRdb independently ran MiXCR on the 5' RACE reads; one entry per CDR3 protein. The sample contains some 63,000 distinct CDR3 sequences, over 10% of which appear only once. Note on this clonotype: At one of its ends the junction is not consistent with the germline gene, which may arise from a read error.

Germline V gene lookup returns CDR1 MNHNS and CDR2 SASEGT. This CDR3 comprises 13 residues. Sequenced material: whole blood. V and J are TRBV6-1 and TRBJ2-5; D uncertain. The sequence was obtained from an adult who was a healthcare worker with PCR-confirmed SARS-CoV-2 infection or an uninfected control (not recorded which). CDR3 bases: TGTGCCAGCAGTGGGGCGTATCAAGAGACCCAGCACTTC. Amino acid sequence: CASSGAYQETQHF.